This T cell receptor beta chain was documented in a study of cytomegalovirus exposure and HLA in healthy donors. The PCR made use of 60 Vbeta and 13 Jbeta primers. The protocol was immunoSEQ multiplex PCR, while the TCRdb copy is restricted to in-frame clones and leaves out a portion. The sample lists some 75,000 clones, 60% to 85% occurring once. This CDR3 is 15 amino acids long. V shed 1 base, J shed 7 bases, and the junction held 6 bases outside the gene matches. Germline lookup yields CDR1 SGHAT and CDR2 FQNNGV. The J gene is TRBJ2-3, the V gene TRBV11-2, with 9 bases aligning to TRBD2. The specimen was PBMCs. This TCR was recovered from a man younger than 35 in good health and CMV-seropositive. In DNA form, the CDR3 reads TGTGCCAGCAGCTTAGGGGGTAGCGGGAGCCATACGCAGTATTTT. This sequence encodes CASSLGGSGSHTQYF.